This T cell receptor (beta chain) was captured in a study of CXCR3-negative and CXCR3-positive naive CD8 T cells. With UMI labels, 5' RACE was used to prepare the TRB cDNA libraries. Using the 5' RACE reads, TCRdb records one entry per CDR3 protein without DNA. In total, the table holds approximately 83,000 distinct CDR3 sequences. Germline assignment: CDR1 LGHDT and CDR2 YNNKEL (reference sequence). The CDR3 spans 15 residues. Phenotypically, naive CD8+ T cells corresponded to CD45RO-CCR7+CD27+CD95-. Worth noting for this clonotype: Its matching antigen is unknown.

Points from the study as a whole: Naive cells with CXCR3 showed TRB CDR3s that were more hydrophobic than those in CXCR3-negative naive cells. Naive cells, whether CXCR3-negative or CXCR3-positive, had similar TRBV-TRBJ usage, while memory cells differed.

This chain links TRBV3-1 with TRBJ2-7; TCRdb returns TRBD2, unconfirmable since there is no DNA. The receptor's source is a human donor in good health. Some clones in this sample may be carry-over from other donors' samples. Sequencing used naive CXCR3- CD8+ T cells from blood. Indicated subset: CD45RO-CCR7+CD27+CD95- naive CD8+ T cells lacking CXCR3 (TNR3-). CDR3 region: CASSQAADSSYEQYF.